This TCR beta chain was recorded in a study of shared clonotypes between healthy human individuals (dated by TCRdb to the early 2020s). Regarding the research as a whole: Three men and a couple of women, aged 18 to 49 years, made up the cohort. To increase sequencing depth and limit assay-specific biases, different laboratories used diverse techniques to prepare libraries and sequence TCR repertoires. To estimate repertoire size and how much clonotypes are shared between individuals, the study performed deep sequencing of blood TCR repertoires from roughly five healthy adults. For each donor, three plates each were used for CD4 naive and CD4 memory, two plates were used for CD8 naive, and one plate was used for CD8 memory. Per donor, leukapheresis produced somewhere between about 0.94 and 9 billion PBMCs. The research as a whole found: Even with the large sequencing depth, rarefaction of the sorted-subset datasets indicated that sequencing was incomplete. When several donors were compared, the shared fraction of clonotypes was around 5.1% for naive CD4, around 3.6% for naive CD8, 2.3% for memory CD4, and 0.4% for memory CD8. Compared with non-shared clonotypes, the clonotypes found in all four sorted-subset donors had higher generation probabilities. Naive subsets generally had larger estimated clonotype richness than memory subsets did. Only blood was sampled, and tissue TCR repertoires likely differ from those in blood. Pairwise subsampling led to the expectation that sequencing depth would affect the degree of clonotype sharing among donors. The genetic and exposure-history diversity represented was limited by the small number of donors.

The CDR3 runs 14 amino acids, cysteine and phenylalanine included. Only the CDR3 region is kept as DNA, spanning 42 bases read in frame from base 1. The germline ends are 5 bases apart after V is trimmed by 0 bases and J by 2 bases. CDR1 and CDR2 were assigned from the germline V gene (reference sequence) as SGHNT and YYREEE. As concerns this clone: Its antigen is still unknown. Base-call qualities are not available, and no considerably larger clone is one nucleotide away. The same CDR3 is also encoded by other DNA sequences in this sample.

Using the deep immunoSEQ assay, multiplex PCR amplified TCR CDR3 regions from genomic DNA. Genomic DNA extracted from each cell subset was distributed evenly over all wells of several immunoSEQ 96-well plates, and each plate served as one replicate. For sorted subsets, around 0.2 ug of genomic DNA, equivalent to 25,000 to 35,000 T cell genomes, went into each replicate PCR. The purified libraries were quantified using a Qubit 3.0 fluorometer, sized with a Bioanalyzer 2100, and then quantified again using the KAPA Library Quantification kit. Each immunoSEQ 96-well plate was sequenced on its own single-read 150-cycle Illumina NextSeq 550 flow cell. Under the source paper's analysis protocol: Because only junctional sequences without quality scores were contained in the immunoSEQ output, filtering matching that applied to full-length reads could not be performed. Sequences were annotated with PyIR, a Python wrapper for IgBLAST v1.9, and V/J genes and CDR3 were assigned using IMGT germline references. Reads were removed for weak V/J assignments (E-value above 1e-6), missing CDR3, stop codons, out-of-frame junctions, or ambiguous translated residues. A V3J clonotype was defined by an identical inferred V gene, J gene, and CDR3 amino acid sequence. To compute the percentage overlap between repertoires, the number of shared unique clonotypes was divided by the size of the smaller repertoire. Repertoire richness was assessed with RTK rarefaction, the Chao1 estimator, and Recon v2.1 estimates of unobserved clonotypes. OLGA was used to compute generation probabilities for all TCRbeta clonotypes that the gDNA method yielded from a handful of donors. Not all clones reach the TCRdb copy of this immuneACCESS table, which keeps in-frame sequences only. Checked studies attribute under half of the gap to unresolved V genes and leave the rest unexplained. V and J calls plus clone size are reproduced from that table; the DNA served to infer D and trimming. This sample gives millions of clones in total; over 85% of them show up just once. Of the sample, 0.39% is held by the ten largest clones.

The donors were healthy, HIV-negative adults who had no recently reported acute infections or vaccinations. Every donor was a Caucasian adult residing in Nashville, Tennessee, USA. CD4+ T cells were enriched through magnetic negative selection, after which naive cells were positively selected on CD45RA and the remaining negative fraction served as the memory subset. After blood collection by leukapheresis, PBMCs were isolated using Ficoll-Histopaque density gradient centrifugation and then cryopreserved in the vapor phase of liquid nitrogen. Analytical flow cytometry was used to check the purity and quantity of each magnetically sorted T cell population. From each sorted fraction, genomic DNA was isolated and quantified by UV absorbance on a Nanodrop 2000c.

Recombination connected TRBV5-4 to TRBJ1-4; a tentative D call is TRBD1 (5 bases match). The sequenced sample was naive CD4+ T cells from PBMCs. Interpreted using the paper, the cell subset or site label stands for: CD45RA+ positively selected. This TCR was sampled from a man younger than 30 in good health. Some clones in this sample may be carry-over from other donors' samples. The CDR3 region: CASSLGGTNEKLFF. Here is the DNA: TGTGCCAGCAGCTTGGGGGGGACTAATGAAAAACTGTTTTTT.